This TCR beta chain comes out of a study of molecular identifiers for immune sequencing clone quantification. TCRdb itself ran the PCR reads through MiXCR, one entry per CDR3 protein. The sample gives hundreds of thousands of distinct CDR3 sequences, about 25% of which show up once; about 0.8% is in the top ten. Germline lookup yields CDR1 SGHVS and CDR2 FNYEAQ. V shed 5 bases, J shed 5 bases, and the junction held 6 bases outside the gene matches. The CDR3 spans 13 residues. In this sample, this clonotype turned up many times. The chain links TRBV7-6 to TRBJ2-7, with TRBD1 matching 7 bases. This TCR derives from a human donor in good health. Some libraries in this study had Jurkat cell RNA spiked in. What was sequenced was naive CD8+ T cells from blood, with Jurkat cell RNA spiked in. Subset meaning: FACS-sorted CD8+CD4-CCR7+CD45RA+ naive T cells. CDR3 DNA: TGTGCCAGCAGCCCGGGACAGCTCCACGAGCAGTACTTC. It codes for CASSPGQLHEQYF.